The source of this TCR beta chain is a study of blood T cell repertoires in COVID-19. Whole-study context: Samples taken during acute and convalescent COVID-19 were collected in the United States, Italy and Spain. In each case, the material was cDNA or gDNA derived from T cells, B-cell-depleted T cells, or PBMCs.

Sequencing used immunoSEQ multiplex PCR; TCRdb keeps in-frame clones, though not all of them. The table includes 310,000 or so clones, roughly 86% detected once. Turning to this clone: Other DNA sequences within the sample encode an identical CDR3.

The CDR3 extends over 15 amino acids. Germline V lookup: CDR1 LGHNA, CDR2 YSLEER. The V and J ends lost 3 bases and 1 base, in that order; junction bases with no gene match: 3. Seattle researchers signed up patients amid active infection and tracked them longitudinally. The chain has TRBV4-3 and TRBJ1-1; 9 bases fit TRBD1. The origin of this receptor is a woman aged 25 to 39 with COVID-19, enrolled during active disease. Sequenced input: peripheral blood. Here the CDR3 reads CASSQAGQGNTEAFF. CDR3 sequence (DNA): TGCGCCAGCAGCCAGGCGGGACAGGGGAACACTGAAGCTTTCTTT.